One and the same sample provided the 30 T cell receptor beta chains below, sequenced in a study of vaccination and CD4 T cells after COVID-19 (dated by TCRdb to between 2020 and 2023). The treatment or condition label here, explained by the study, means: roughly ten-day PBMC culture with coronavirus spike peptide pools or control peptides (ViraFEST assay). These receptors' targets are unknown. Library prep was done by PCR. Sequenced on an Illumina iSeq 100. At the Johns Hopkins FTIC core, DNA from the cultured CD4+ T cells underwent TCR sequencing with the Oncomine TCR Beta short-read assay. The public sequencing data were trimmed at Q25 with fastp and processed into clonotypes with MiXCR by TCRdb, which kept only in-frame beta chains. Identical CDR3 protein sequences are pooled into one entry, listed with their most common genes and DNA. The sample includes 20,000 to 30,000 distinct CDR3 sequences, with roughly 45% observed a single time. Clones ranked in the top ten supply just over 7% of the sample.

The specimen sequenced was CD4+ T cells from blood, cultured in vitro. The receptors derive from a human donor who had recovered from COVID-19.

The chain joins TRBV20-1 to TRBJ2-5; D remains ambiguous. The CDR3 sequence is 15 residues long. Trimming took 1 base from V and 5 from J, leaving 17 bases between them. Germline assignment: CDR1 DFQATT and CDR2 SNEGSKA (reference sequence). The DNA of the CDR3 is TGCAGTGCTAGAGGGACGGATAGGAATGGGGAGACCCAGTACTTC. Protein: CSARGTDRNGETQYF.

This clonotype appeared a few times. V is TRBV20-1 and J is TRBJ1-6; D is possibly TRBD1 (5 bases). V gave up 5 bases and J gave up 0 bases, with 20 bases separating them. Germline V lookup: CDR1 DFQATT, CDR2 SNEGSKA (reference sequence). The CDR3 spans 18 residues. The CDR3 nucleotides are TGCAGTGCTCCCCTGGGCCAGGGCATTAGCTCCTATAATTCACCCCTCCACTTT. It specifies CSAPLGQGISSYNSPLHF.

This clonotype was counted between two and nine times. The rearrangement joins TRBV14 to TRBJ1-6, with D tentatively TRBD1 (5 bases). The CDR3 totals 15 residues. V was clipped by 4 bases and J by 7 bases, with 14 bases between them. Germline V gene sequence: CDR1 SGHDN, CDR2 FVKESK. The CDR3: CASSRVGGANSPLHF. The CDR3 nucleotides are TGTGCCAGCAGCCGCGTGGGAGGGGCAAATTCACCCCTCCACTTT.

A few counts support this clonotype. The chain joins TRBV21-1 to TRBJ2-2; TRBD1, the table's D call, was not compared with the DNA. TRBV21-1 corresponds to a pseudogene. This CDR3 is 14 amino acids long. CDR3 in DNA: TGTGCCAGCAGCAAAGACAGGGACACCGGGGAGCTGTTTTTT. This sequence encodes CASSKDRDTGELFF.

This chain joins TRBV24-1 and TRBJ1-5; D call uncertain. This CDR3 contains 17 residues. V gave up 0 bases and J gave up 0 bases, with 11 bases separating them. The V gene's germline CDR1 is KGHDR and CDR2 SFDVKD. The CDR3 nucleotides read TGTGCCACCAGTGATTTGCAGCCCAGATATAGCAATCAGCCCCAGCATTTT. It specifies CATSDLQPRYSNQPQHF.

This clonotype was counted a few times. The rearrangement links TRBV20-1 to TRBJ2-3; tentatively, D is TRBD2 (5 bases). From germline, CDR1 is DFQATT and CDR2 SNEGSKA (reference sequence). Trimming removed 4 bases at V and 2 bases at J, with 13 bases between. The CDR3 is made up of 14 amino acids. The CDR3 nucleotides read TGCAGTGCTAACGGACTCCAAAACACAGATACGCAGTATTTT. Its translation: CSANGLQNTDTQYF.

V usage is TRBV11-1 and J usage is TRBJ2-3; TRBD2 is a possible D gene (5 bases). Germline V gene lookup returns CDR1 SGHAT and CDR2 FQDESV (reference sequence). CDR3 length: 13 amino acids. V was cut by 3 bases and J by 4 bases, with 8 bases left in between. This CDR3 reads CASSFEEADTQYF. CDR3 in DNA: TGTGCCAGCAGCTTCGAGGAGGCAGATACGCAGTATTTT.

This rearrangement joins TRBV7-9 to TRBJ2-1; no clear D. Trimming pared 6 bases from V and 0 bases from J, leaving 15 bases between. CDR3 length: 16 amino acids. Germline V gives CDR1 SEHNR, CDR2 FQNEAQ (reference sequence). The CDR3 here is CASRPRLGSSYNEQFF. The CDR3 DNA reads TGTGCCAGCAGGCCACGACTCGGTAGCTCCTACAATGAGCAGTTCTTC.

This rearrangement joins TRBV28 to TRBJ1-3; D ambiguous. V gave up 2 bases and J gave up 2 bases, with 7 bases separating them. The germline V gene encodes CDR1 MDHEN and CDR2 SYDVKM. There are 14 residues in the CDR3. CDR3 DNA: TGTGCCAGCAGTTTAGGTGGAGCTGGAAACACCATATATTTT. This codes for CASSLGGAGNTIYF.

The V call is TRBV7-6, the J call TRBJ2-3; 9 nucleotides line up with TRBD2. Germline loops: CDR1 SGHVS, CDR2 FNYEAQ. The ends lost 3 bases at V and 6 bases at J; junction bases unmatched: 13. CDR3 length equals 17 residues. The CDR3 sequence is CASSLGGRAGGMDTQYF. The CDR3 DNA is TGTGCCAGCAGCTTGGGCGGGAGGGCAGGGGGTATGGATACGCAGTATTTT. The whole variable domain, filled in from reference TRBV7-6 and TRBJ2-3, reads GAGVSQSPRYKVTKRGQDVALRCDPISGHVSLYWYRQALGQGPEFLTYFNYEAQQDKSGLPNDRFSAERPEGSISTLTIQRTEQRDSAMYRCASSLGGRAGGMDTQYFGPGTRLTVL.

The chain uses TRBV15 and TRBJ2-7; 7 bases align to TRBD1. The CDR3 covers 16 residues. After removal of 0 bases from V and 4 bases from J, the junction contained 9 bases not matched to a gene. Germline lookup yields CDR1 LNHNV and CDR2 YYDKDF (reference sequence). CDR3 sequence: CATSRDKLQGMYEQYF. The CDR3 coding sequence is TGTGCCACCAGCAGAGATAAATTACAGGGGATGTACGAGCAGTACTTC. The full variable domain, with the rest looked up from reference TRBV15 and TRBJ2-7, is DAMVIQNPRYQVTQFGKPVTLSCSQTLNHNVMYWYQQKSSQAPKLLFHYYDKDFNNEADTPDNFQSRRPNTSFCFLDIRSPGLGDTAMYLCATSRDKLQGMYEQYFGPGTRLTVT.

This clonotype was seen more than once but under ten times. The V and J genes are TRBV6-5 and TRBJ1-6; TRBD1 might be the D (5 bases). The CDR3 contains 16 residues. Germline V gene data show CDR1 as MNHEY and CDR2 as SVGAGI. V lost 3 bases and J 2 bases, leaving 11 bases between the germline ends. The CDR3 loop reads CASSYRGGAYNSPLHF. In DNA form, the CDR3 reads TGTGCCAGCAGTTATCGTGGGGGGGCCTATAATTCACCCCTCCACTTT.

The gene calls are TRBV10-1 and TRBJ2-7; 10 bases fit TRBD2. Germline V gene data show CDR1 as WNHNN and CDR2 as SYGVQD (reference sequence). The CDR3 runs 16 residues. V lost 8 bases, J lost 5 bases, and 15 bases stayed unmatched. The CDR3 DNA sequence: TGCGCCAGCGTGCTCGCGAGCGGGAGGGGGCGCCACGAGCAGTACTTC. This gives the protein CASVLASGRGRHEQYF.

This rearrangement joins TRBV18 to TRBJ1-1; 10 nucleotides agree with TRBD1. Trimming at V came to 6 bases and at J to 4 bases, leaving 8 bases not matched to a gene. CDR1 is KGHSH and CDR2 is LQKENI in the germline V gene. The CDR3 has 15 residues. CDR3 protein: CASSIRDRGPTEAFF. The CDR3 DNA reads TGTGCCAGCTCTATCCGGGACAGGGGCCCCACTGAAGCTTTCTTT.

The count of this clonotype is one. V gene TRBV6-4 combines with J gene TRBJ1-2; D is perhaps TRBD1 (6 bases). The V end was cut by 8 bases, the J end by 1 base, with 17 bases between. In germline, CDR1 is MRHNA, CDR2 SNTAGT. The CDR3 runs to 15 residues. CDR3 bases: TGTGCCAGCGCGTTGGAAACAGGGAGTAACTATGGCTACACCTTC. As protein: CASALETGSNYGYTF.

This chain connects TRBV10-3 to TRBJ1-2, with D hard to call. Germline lookup yields CDR1 ENHRY and CDR2 SYGVKD. Trimming cost V 4 bases and J 8 bases, with 14 bases left between them. The CDR3 spans 13 residues. CDR3 residues: CAISVAGERGYTF. CDR3 DNA sequence: TGTGCCATCAGTGTCGCCGGGGAGCGAGGCTACACCTTC.

The chain uses TRBV28 and TRBJ2-4, with 9 bases that match TRBD1. The CDR3 consists of 16 residues. Germline V gene sequence: CDR1 MDHEN, CDR2 SYDVKM. The V and J ends lost 4 bases and 3 bases, in that order; junction bases with no gene match: 7. CDR3 in amino acids: CASSSTGGWDKNIQYF. Here the CDR3 DNA reads TGTGCCAGCAGTTCCACAGGGGGCTGGGACAAAAACATTCAGTACTTC. Drawing the rest from reference TRBV28 and TRBJ2-4, the complete variable domain is DVKVTQSSRYLVKRTGEKVFLECVQDMDHENMFWYRQDPGLGLRLIYFSYDVKMKEKGDIPEGYSVSREKKERFSLILESASTNQTSMYLCASSSTGGWDKNIQYFGAGTRLSVL.

This clonotype was counted a single time. The V call is TRBV11-2, the J call TRBJ2-3; 9 nucleotides agree with TRBD1. This CDR3 region has 16 residues. Germline loops: CDR1 SGHAT, CDR2 FQNNGV. V shed 2 bases and J 2 bases; nucleotides not matched to a gene: 5. CDR3 DNA: TGTGCCAGCAGCTTATTTGGACAGGGGATCACAGATACGCAGTATTTT. The encoded protein is CASSLFGQGITDTQYF.

This clonotype has just a few counts. J is TRBJ2-3 and V is TRBV6-1, with 8 nucleotides matching TRBD2. V lost 5 bases to trimming and J lost 7 bases; unmatched junction nucleotides: 5. The CDR3 has 13 amino acids. Germline values: CDR1 MNHNS, CDR2 SASEGT. CDR3 nucleotides: TGTGCCAGCAGTCCCCGGACTAGCAATACGCAGTATTTT. It translates to CASSPRTSNTQYF.

The J gene is TRBJ1-1, the V gene TRBV27; weak D call: TRBD1 (6 bases). V lost 8 bases to trimming and J lost 3 bases, with 13 bases between them. The length of the CDR3 is 13 residues. Germline V gene data show CDR1 as MNHEY and CDR2 as SMNVEV (reference sequence). CDR3 DNA sequence: TGTGCCAGCCGGAGGGGACAATACACTGAAGCTTTCTTT. Its protein product is CASRRGQYTEAFF.

This clonotype was observed a few times. The chain carries TRBV5-8 and TRBJ1-5; 8 bases fit TRBD1. Germline V gene sequence: CDR1 SGHTS, CDR2 YDEGEE. There are 17 residues in the CDR3. V was pared by 1 base and J by 0 bases, with 6 bases of the junction left unmatched. CDR3 in DNA: TGTGCCAGCAGCTTGCTCGCAGGGGGCCTTAGCAATCAGCCCCAGCATTTT. It codes for CASSLLAGGLSNQPQHF.

This chain links TRBV15 with TRBJ2-3, with 7 bases matching TRBD1. V trimming: 1 base; J trimming: 2 bases; junction bases outside the gene matches: 6. The germline V gene has CDR1 LNHNV and CDR2 YYDKDF (reference sequence). This CDR3 region has 16 residues. CDR3 amino acids: CATSRVRDSPTDTQYF. CDR3 bases: TGTGCCACCAGCAGAGTTCGGGACAGCCCCACAGATACGCAGTATTTT.

The sample holds a few counts of this clonotype. This chain connects TRBV7-8 to TRBJ2-5, with TRBD2 identical over 7 bases. The CDR3 has 16 amino acids. V lost 1 base and J lost 5; bases outside the gene matches: 10. Germline values: CDR1 SGHVS, CDR2 FQNEAQ. In nucleotides, the CDR3 is TGTGCCAGCAGCTTAGTTTTGCGGGAGAGGATGGAGACCCAGTACTTC. It translates to CASSLVLRERMETQYF.

The chain combines TRBV11-2 with TRBJ2-3; 7 bases are a match to TRBD2. The CDR3 runs to 16 residues. V shed 2 bases and J 0 bases; nucleotides not matched to a gene: 5. Per the germline V gene, CDR1 is SGHAT and CDR2 is FQNNGV. The CDR3 loop reads CASSLILASSTDTQYF. The CDR3 DNA reads as TGTGCCAGCAGCTTAATACTAGCGTCTAGCACAGATACGCAGTATTTT.

The genes are TRBV6-1 and TRBJ2-1, with no clear D. V lost 1 base and J 0 bases, leaving 10 bases between the germline ends. The CDR3 loop spans 16 amino acids. Germline V gene sequence: CDR1 MNHNS, CDR2 SASEGT. The CDR3, as DNA: TGTGCCAGCAGTGAAGAGACCTCGAGCTCCTACAATGAGCAGTTCTTC. Protein product: CASSEETSSSYNEQFF.

The chain couples TRBV30 to TRBJ2-3, with D perhaps TRBD1 (5 bases). V was shortened by 8 bases and J by 4 bases, with 10 bases between the two germline ends. There are 11 residues in the CDR3. Germline V gene data show CDR1 as GTSNPN and CDR2 as SVGIG (reference sequence). CDR3 DNA sequence: TGTGCCGGGGCGTCTTCAGATACGCAGTATTTT. Translated, it gives CAGASSDTQYF.

There are a few counts of this clonotype. The chain employs TRBV7-2 and TRBJ1-1; 7 bases align to TRBD1. Germline V lookup: CDR1 SGHTA, CDR2 FQGNSA. Trimming cost V 5 bases and J 2 bases; bases outside gene matches: 5. The CDR3 has 14 residues. This CDR3 is CASSPRQGNTEAFF. CDR3 DNA: TGTGCCAGCAGCCCTCGACAGGGCAACACTGAAGCTTTCTTT.

Remarks on this clonotype: The germline gene is not matched at one end of the junction; a read error may be the cause. The genes are TRBV10-2 and TRBJ1-5; a possible D gene is TRBD1 (6 bases). Germline-derived CDR1 and CDR2 are WSHSY and SAAADI. The CDR3 has 12 residues. CDR3 nucleotides: TGCGTCAGCGAGGGGGGGTCCCCACCCCAGCATTTT. Protein sequence: CVSEGGSPPQHF.

This clonotype was picked up a small number of times. The chain is built from TRBV20-1 and TRBJ2-5, with D hard to call. Per the germline V gene, CDR1 is DFQATT and CDR2 is SNEGSKA (reference sequence). V lost 0 bases and J 4 bases, leaving 6 bases between the germline ends. The length of the CDR3 is 12 residues. The chain's CDR3 is CSARDHSETQYF. In DNA form, the CDR3 reads TGCAGTGCTAGAGATCATTCAGAGACCCAGTACTTC.

Concerning this clonotype itself: It is likely a read error, because the conserved phenylalanine at the end of the CDR3 is missing. The chain recombines TRBV7-9 with TRBJ2-7; D unclear. The germline CDR1 and CDR2 sequences are SEHNR and FQNEAQ (reference sequence). Trimming pared 4 bases from V and 2 bases from J, leaving 6 bases between. CDR3 length equals 12 residues. The CDR3 protein is CASSSTAYEQYL. CDR3 coding DNA: TGTGCCAGCAGCTCCACGGCCTACGAGCAGTACCTC.